This entry is about one TCR beta chain. These data are taken from a study of blood T cell repertoires in COVID-19. Looking at the study overall: Donors in the United States, Italy and Spain gave samples during acute or convalescent COVID-19. Sources were T cells, B-cell-depleted T cells, or PBMCs; the material itself was cDNA or gDNA.

The CDR3 is made up of 13 amino acids. V was cut by 3 bases and J by 5 bases, with 11 bases left in between. CDR1 and CDR2 from the germline V gene are DFQATT and SNEGSKA (reference sequence). In the study's own analysis: It was from reference gene primer amplification that nucleated cell counts were estimated. Produced via immunoSEQ multiplex PCR; TCRdb's table is partial and in-frame only. The V and J calls and clone size are taken from that table; D and trimming were inferred from the DNA. The sample includes 150,000 to 200,000 clones, about 80% seen only once; the top ten take approximately 7%. This sequence was found in a man between 65 and 79 years old with active or convalescent COVID-19. The chain links TRBV20-1 to TRBJ2-1; the D gene is possibly TRBD2 (6 bases). The sample consisted of peripheral blood. In DNA form, the CDR3 reads TGCAGTGCTAGTCGACTAGGGAACAATGAGCAGTTCTTC. Residues: CSASRLGNNEQFF.